This passage covers 11 T cell receptor beta chains from one sample sequenced in a study of vaccination and CD4 T cells after COVID-19. These receptors' targets are unknown. The treatment: roughly 10-day PBMC culture with coronavirus spike peptide pools or control peptides (ViraFEST assay). With the Oncomine TCR Beta short-read assay, DNA from cultured CD4+ T cells was sequenced. TCRdb used MiXCR to reprocess the PCR reads, holding one entry per CDR3 protein. The table lists about 20,000 distinct CDR3 sequences, approximately 62% of them singletons. Sequencing was carried out using CD4+ T cells from blood, cultured in vitro. Source of these receptors: a human donor who had recovered from COVID-19.

V and J are TRBV20-1 and TRBJ2-3, with unresolved D. The germline V gene has CDR1 DFQATT and CDR2 SNEGSKA (reference sequence). The V end lost 6 bases, the J end lost 0 bases, and 7 bases lay between the germline ends. There are 12 residues in the CDR3. The CDR3 sequence is CSAYASTDTQYF. CDR3 nucleotide sequence: TGCAGTGCCTATGCTAGCACAGATACGCAGTATTTT.

This clonotype turned up a few times. The chain has TRBV7-2 and TRBJ2-5; no definite D call. V dropped 5 bases and J dropped 0 bases, with 10 bases sitting between them. The CDR3 loop spans 14 amino acids. Looked up from germline, CDR1 is SGHTA and CDR2 is FQGNSA. The CDR3 DNA reads TGTGCCAGCAGCACCCGGGCCAACCAAGAGACCCAGTACTTC. It specifies CASSTRANQETQYF.

The chain joins TRBV20-1 to TRBJ2-4; 7 bases are shared with TRBD1. The length of the CDR3 is 14 residues. Per germline, CDR1 DFQATT and CDR2 SNEGSKA (reference sequence). V gave up 6 bases and J gave up 3 bases; unmatched junction bases: 8. The CDR3 region has the DNA TGCAGTGCCAGCAGGGGGTGGGACAAAAACATTCAGTACTTC. Its translation: CSASRGWDKNIQYF.

This clonotype was counted between two and nine times. The chain carries TRBV4-3 and TRBJ1-1; D gene uncertain. CDR1 is LGHNA and CDR2 is YSLEER in the germline V gene. The CDR3 is 13 residues long. V was trimmed by 0 bases and J by 8 bases, leaving 10 bases between them. The DNA of the CDR3 is TGCGCCAGCAGCCAAGACCGGATGCTAGAAGCTTTCTTT. This translates into CASSQDRMLEAFF.

This sequence joins TRBV30 and TRBJ1-5, with D uncertain. In germline, CDR1 is GTSNPN, CDR2 SVGIG (reference sequence). The CDR3 consists of 12 residues. V was pared by 2 bases and J by 5 bases, with 7 bases between. CDR3: CAWSPDYQPQHF. The CDR3, as DNA: TGTGCCTGGAGTCCCGACTATCAGCCCCAGCATTTT.

This clonotype was found a few times. This chain links TRBV6-2 or TRBV6-3 with TRBJ1-5; D not certain. CDR3 size: 13 residues. Germline V gives CDR1 MNHEY, CDR2 SVGEGT. The V end was cut by 5 bases, the J end by 4 bases, with 9 bases between. CDR3 coding DNA: TGTGCCAGCAGTAGGGAGAGAAATCAGCCCCAGCATTTT. Protein sequence: CASSRERNQPQHF.

The chain has TRBV6-1 and TRBJ2-1; the match to TRBD2 covers 8 bases. The CDR3 covers 15 residues. Germline V lookup: CDR1 MNHNS, CDR2 SASEGT. V lost 6 bases, J lost 6 bases, and 10 bases stayed unmatched. CDR3 residues: CASSPTRLALNEQFF. CDR3 nucleotide sequence: TGTGCCAGCAGCCCTACCCGACTAGCGCTCAATGAGCAGTTCTTC.

The rearrangement uses TRBV6-1 and TRBJ1-1; possibly TRBD1 for D (6 bases). Trimming removed 2 bases from V and 1 base from J, with 11 bases in between. Germline values: CDR1 MNHNS, CDR2 SASEGT. The length of the CDR3 is 15 residues. The CDR3 loop is CASSESGGANTEAFF. CDR3 DNA: TGTGCCAGCAGTGAATCGGGGGGGGCGAACACTGAAGCTTTCTTT.

This clonotype was recorded a few times. This rearrangement joins TRBV20-1 to TRBJ1-2, with 8 bases fitting TRBD1. V gave up 5 bases and J gave up 6 bases; unmatched junction bases: 5. CDR1 is DFQATT and CDR2 is SNEGSKA in the germline V gene (reference sequence). This CDR3 has 12 residues. The CDR3 sequence is CSAAQGAHGYTF. CDR3 nucleotide sequence: TGCAGTGCTGCCCAGGGGGCGCATGGCTACACCTTC.

This chain connects TRBV28 to TRBJ1-1; D is unresolved. Deletions cut 10 bases from V and 2 bases from J, with 20 bases between. In germline, CDR1 is MDHEN, CDR2 SYDVKM. The CDR3 covers 15 residues. The CDR3 DNA follows: TGTGCCACCCGGGGATGGCAGGTCCGAAACACTGAAGCTTTCTTT. Protein product: CATRGWQVRNTEAFF.

The chain is built from TRBV20-1 and TRBJ2-3; TRBD2 aligns across 14 bases. This CDR3 has 16 amino acids. Germline CDR1 is DFQATT and CDR2 is SNEGSKA (reference sequence). After removal of 4 bases from V and 3 bases from J, the junction contained 6 bases not matched to a gene. The CDR3 reads CSANPTSGRVTDTQYF. CDR3 bases: TGCAGTGCTAACCCGACTAGCGGGAGGGTTACAGATACGCAGTATTTT.